This passage covers 7 T cell receptor beta chains from one sample sequenced in a study of Ad26.COV2.S vaccination and SARS-CoV-2 variants. Sequenced by immunoSEQ multiplex PCR; TCRdb stores in-frame clones only, minus some. The sample shows roughly 400,000 clones, approximately 89% of them seen only once. Treatment in this sample: roughly 20 received Ad26.COV2.S at low or high dose, single or two shots; about five received placebo; per-sample allocation not given. The investigators took samples on day 63 after the first vaccine or placebo injection. Here the sequenced sample was peripheral blood, taken in a trial of Ad26.COV2.S vaccine versus placebo. Receptors originate from a person between 18 and 59 years old who received the Ad26.COV2.S COVID-19 vaccine or a placebo.

V and J are TRBV27 and TRBJ2-3; D unclear. With 6 bases removed from V and 4 bases from J, the gap between germline ends came to 11 bases. Germline lookup yields CDR1 MNHEY and CDR2 SMNVEV (reference sequence). The CDR3 has 13 amino acids. The CDR3 loop is CASRASSPDTQYF. The CDR3 DNA reads TGTGCCAGCAGGGCCTCCAGCCCAGATACGCAGTATTTT.

The chain is built from TRBV3-1 (or the pseudogene TRBV3-2) and TRBJ2-7, with unresolved D. The CDR3 totals 10 residues. Trimming took off 11 bases at V and 3 bases at J, with 8 bases between the two ends. Germline V gene sequence: CDR1 LGHDT, CDR2 YNNKEL (reference sequence). The CDR3 reads CAVGDYEQYF. In nucleotides, the CDR3 is TGTGCCGTTGGGGACTACGAGCAGTACTTC.

The chain has TRBV10-3 and TRBJ2-1, with D hard to call. Germline-derived CDR1 and CDR2 are ENHRY and SYGVKD. This CDR3 spans 14 amino acids. V shed 2 bases and J shed 6 bases, with 11 bases lying between them. The CDR3 here is CAISETPEVNEQFF. DNA for the CDR3: TGTGCCATCAGTGAGACACCAGAGGTCAATGAGCAGTTCTTC.

This rearrangement joins TRBV7-8 to TRBJ1-2, with TRBD1 as a possible D gene (5 bases). Germline V gene data show CDR1 as SGHVS and CDR2 as FQNEAQ. The ends were cut back, 5 bases at V and 4 bases at J, with 14 bases in the middle. CDR3 size: 14 residues. Here the CDR3 reads CASSRLGRPYGYTF. CDR3 DNA sequence: TGTGCCAGCAGCCGGCTGGGGCGACCCTATGGCTACACCTTC.

This chain links TRBV2 with TRBJ2-3, with 8 bases fitting TRBD1. V lost 6 bases and J lost 4; bases outside the gene matches: 3. The CDR3 spans 13 residues. CDR1 is SNHLY and CDR2 is FYNNEI in the germline V gene. This chain's CDR3 is CASRAQGADTQYF. Written as DNA, the CDR3 is TGTGCCAGCAGAGCACAGGGGGCAGATACGCAGTATTTT.

This chain uses TRBV5-4 with TRBJ2-5; TRBD1 matches at 11 bases. CDR1 is SGHNT and CDR2 is YYREEE in the germline V gene (reference sequence). V lost 0 bases, J lost 5 bases, and 6 bases stayed unmatched. The CDR3 is 16 residues long. CDR3 nucleotide sequence: TGTGCCAGCAGCTTGGATGGGACAGGGGGTTTTGAGACCCAGTACTTC. Amino acids: CASSLDGTGGFETQYF.

The chain recombines TRBV6-5 with TRBJ2-7, with D maybe TRBD2 (5 bases). The CDR3 length is 12 residues. Germline CDR1 is MNHEY and CDR2 is SVGAGI. Deletions cut 7 bases from V and 2 bases from J, with 9 bases between. This CDR3 reads CASTSGTYEQYF. CDR3 nucleotide sequence: TGTGCCAGCACAAGCGGAACCTACGAGCAGTACTTC.